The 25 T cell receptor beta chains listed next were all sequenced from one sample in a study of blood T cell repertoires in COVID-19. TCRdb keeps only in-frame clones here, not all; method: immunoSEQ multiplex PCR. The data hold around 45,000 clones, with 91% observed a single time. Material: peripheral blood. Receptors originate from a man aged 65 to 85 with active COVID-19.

The CDR3 DNA reads as TGCGCCAGCAGCTTGGCCTCCGGGGGGTCCGGTTCACCCCTCCACTTT. Encoded protein: CASSLASGGSGSPLHF. The chain carries TRBV5-1 and TRBJ1-6, with D maybe TRBD1 (5 bases). This CDR3 has 16 residues. Per germline, CDR1 SGHRS and CDR2 YFSETQ. Trimming left V 0 bases short and J 9 bases short, with 16 bases between.

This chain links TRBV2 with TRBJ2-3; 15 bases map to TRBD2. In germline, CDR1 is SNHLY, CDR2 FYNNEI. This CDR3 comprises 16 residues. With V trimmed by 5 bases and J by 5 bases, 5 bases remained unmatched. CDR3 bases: TGTGCCAGCAGTTGGGGACTAGCGGGGGGTGAAGATACGCAGTATTTT. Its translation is CASSWGLAGGEDTQYF.

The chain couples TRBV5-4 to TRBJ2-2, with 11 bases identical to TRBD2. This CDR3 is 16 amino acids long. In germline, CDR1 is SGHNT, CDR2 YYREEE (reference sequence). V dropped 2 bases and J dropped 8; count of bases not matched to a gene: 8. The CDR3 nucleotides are TGTGCCAGCAGCTTTCCTAGCGGGGGGACCTCAGGGGAGCTGTTTTTT. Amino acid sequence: CASSFPSGGTSGELFF.

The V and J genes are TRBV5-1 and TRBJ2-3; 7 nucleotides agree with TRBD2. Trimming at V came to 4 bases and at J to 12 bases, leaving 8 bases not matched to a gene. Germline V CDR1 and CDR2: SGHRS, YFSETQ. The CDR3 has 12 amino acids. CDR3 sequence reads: CASSLGRGDQYF. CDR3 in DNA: TGCGCCAGCAGCCTGGGGAGGGGAGACCAGTATTTT.

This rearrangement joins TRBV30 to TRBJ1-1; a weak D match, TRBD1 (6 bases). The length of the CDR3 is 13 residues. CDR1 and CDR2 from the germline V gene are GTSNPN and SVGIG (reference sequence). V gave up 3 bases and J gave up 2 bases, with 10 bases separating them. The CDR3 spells CAWRRQENTEAFF. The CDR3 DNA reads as TGTGCCTGGAGACGACAGGAAAACACTGAAGCTTTCTTT. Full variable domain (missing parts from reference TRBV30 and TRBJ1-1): SQTIHQWPATLVQPVGSPLSLECTVEGTSNPNLYWYRQAAGRGLQLLFYSVGIGQISSEVPQNLSASRPQDRQFILSSKKLLLSDSGFYLCAWRRQENTEAFFGQGTRLTVV.

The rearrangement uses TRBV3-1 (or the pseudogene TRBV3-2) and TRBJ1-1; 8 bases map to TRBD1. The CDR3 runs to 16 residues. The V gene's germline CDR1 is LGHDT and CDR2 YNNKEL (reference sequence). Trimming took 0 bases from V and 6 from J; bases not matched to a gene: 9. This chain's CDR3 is CASSQEWTGRDAEAFF. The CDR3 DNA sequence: TGTGCCAGCAGCCAAGAGTGGACAGGGCGAGATGCTGAAGCTTTCTTT.

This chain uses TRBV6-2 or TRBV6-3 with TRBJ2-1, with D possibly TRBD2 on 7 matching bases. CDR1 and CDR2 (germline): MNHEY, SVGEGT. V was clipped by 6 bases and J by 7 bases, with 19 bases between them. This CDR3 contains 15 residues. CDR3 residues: CASSRLGGASNEQFF. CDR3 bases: TGTGCCAGCAGCCGGCTGGGGGGGGCGTCTAATGAGCAGTTCTTC.

The CDR3 coding sequence is TGTGCCACCGGGACAGGGATCTACGAGCAGTACTTC. Amino acids: CATGTGIYEQYF. The genes are TRBV3-1 (or the pseudogene TRBV3-2) and TRBJ2-7; 9 bases fit TRBD1. The CDR3 is 12 residues long. Germline-derived CDR1 and CDR2 are LGHDT and YNNKEL (reference sequence). Losses at the gene ends were 10 bases for V and 3 bases for J; bases not matched to a gene: 4.

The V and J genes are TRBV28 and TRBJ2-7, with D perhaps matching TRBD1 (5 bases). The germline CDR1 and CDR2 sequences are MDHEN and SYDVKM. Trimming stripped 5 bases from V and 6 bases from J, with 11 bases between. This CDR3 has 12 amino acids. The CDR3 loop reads CASSPRQSEQYF. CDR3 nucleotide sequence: TGTGCCAGCAGTCCAAGACAGTCCGAGCAGTACTTC.

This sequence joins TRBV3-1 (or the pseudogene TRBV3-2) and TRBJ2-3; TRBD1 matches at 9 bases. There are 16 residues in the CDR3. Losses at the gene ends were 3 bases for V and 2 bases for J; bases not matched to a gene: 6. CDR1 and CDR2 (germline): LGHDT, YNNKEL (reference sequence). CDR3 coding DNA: TGTGCCAGCAGCCACGACCGGGACAGGGCCACAGATACGCAGTATTTT. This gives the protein CASSHDRDRATDTQYF.

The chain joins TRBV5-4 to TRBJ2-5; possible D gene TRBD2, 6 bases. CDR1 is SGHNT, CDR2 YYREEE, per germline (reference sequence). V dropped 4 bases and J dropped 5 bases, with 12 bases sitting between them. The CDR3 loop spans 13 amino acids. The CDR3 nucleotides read TGTGCCAGCAGCAGGGGACTGGGCGAGACCCAGTACTTC. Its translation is CASSRGLGETQYF.

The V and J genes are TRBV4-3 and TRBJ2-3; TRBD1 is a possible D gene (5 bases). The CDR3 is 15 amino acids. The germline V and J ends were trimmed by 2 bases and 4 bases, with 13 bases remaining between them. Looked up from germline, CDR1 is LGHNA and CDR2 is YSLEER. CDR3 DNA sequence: TGCGCCAGCAGCCAATTTGGGGCCGAGGCAGATACGCAGTATTTT. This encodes CASSQFGAEADTQYF.

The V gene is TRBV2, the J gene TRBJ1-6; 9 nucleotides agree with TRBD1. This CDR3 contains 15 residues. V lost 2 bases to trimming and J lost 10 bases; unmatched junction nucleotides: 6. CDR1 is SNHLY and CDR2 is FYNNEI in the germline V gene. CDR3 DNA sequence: TGTGCCAGCAGTGAACTCGGGACAGGGCAATCACCCCTCCACTTT. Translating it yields CASSELGTGQSPLHF.

The CDR3 nucleotides are TGCGCCAGCAGCCCCAAAGTGAGCGGGGGGCCCAAATACAATGAGCAGTTCTTC. It specifies CASSPKVSGGPKYNEQFF. The chain employs TRBV5-1 and TRBJ2-1; 9 positions agree with TRBD2. Losses at the gene ends were 4 bases for V and 4 bases for J; bases not matched to a gene: 15. Germline lookup yields CDR1 SGHRS and CDR2 YFSETQ. The CDR3 spans 18 residues.

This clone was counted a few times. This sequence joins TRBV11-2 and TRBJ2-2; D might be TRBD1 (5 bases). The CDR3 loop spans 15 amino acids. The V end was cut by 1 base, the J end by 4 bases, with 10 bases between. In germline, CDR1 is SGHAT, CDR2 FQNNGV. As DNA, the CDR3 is TGTGCCAGCAGCTTAGGGGGCACGATCACCGGGGAGCTGTTTTTT. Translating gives CASSLGGTITGELFF.

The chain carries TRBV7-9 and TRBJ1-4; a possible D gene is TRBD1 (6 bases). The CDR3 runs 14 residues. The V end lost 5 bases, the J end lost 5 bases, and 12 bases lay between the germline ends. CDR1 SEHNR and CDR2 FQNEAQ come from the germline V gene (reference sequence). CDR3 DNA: TGTGCCAGCAGCCTGGGACACCTCAATGAAAAACTGTTTTTT. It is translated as CASSLGHLNEKLFF.

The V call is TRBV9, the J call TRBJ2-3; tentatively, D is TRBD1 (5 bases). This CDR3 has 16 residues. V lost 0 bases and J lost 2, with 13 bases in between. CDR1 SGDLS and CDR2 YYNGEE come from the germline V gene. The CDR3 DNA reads TGTGCCAGCAGCGTAGCCGGACATTATCCCACAGATACGCAGTATTTT. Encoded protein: CASSVAGHYPTDTQYF.

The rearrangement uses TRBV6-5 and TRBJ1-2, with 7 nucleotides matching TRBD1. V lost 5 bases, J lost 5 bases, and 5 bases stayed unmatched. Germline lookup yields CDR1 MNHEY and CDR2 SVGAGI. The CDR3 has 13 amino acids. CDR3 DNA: TGTGCCAGCAGTCGGACAGGAATTTATGGCTACACCTTC. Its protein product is CASSRTGIYGYTF.

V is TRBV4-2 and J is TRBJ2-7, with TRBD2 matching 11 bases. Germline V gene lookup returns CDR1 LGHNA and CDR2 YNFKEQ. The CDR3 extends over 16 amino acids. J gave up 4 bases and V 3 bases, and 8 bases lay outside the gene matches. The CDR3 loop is CASSQGAASGGYEQYF. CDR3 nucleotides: TGTGCCAGCAGCCAGGGTGCGGCTAGCGGGGGGTACGAGCAGTACTTC.

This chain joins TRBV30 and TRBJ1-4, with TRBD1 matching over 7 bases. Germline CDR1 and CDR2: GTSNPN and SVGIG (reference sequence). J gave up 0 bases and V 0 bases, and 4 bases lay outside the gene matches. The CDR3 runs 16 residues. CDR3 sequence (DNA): TGTGCCTGGAGTGTAACCGGGACAGCAACTAATGAAAAACTGTTTTTT. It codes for CAWSVTGTATNEKLFF.

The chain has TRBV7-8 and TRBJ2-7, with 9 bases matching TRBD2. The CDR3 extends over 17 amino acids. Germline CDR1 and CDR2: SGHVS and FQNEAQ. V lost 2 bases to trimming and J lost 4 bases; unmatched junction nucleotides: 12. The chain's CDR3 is CASSLYVSPSGEYEQYF. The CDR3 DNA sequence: TGTGCCAGCAGCTTATATGTTTCTCCTAGCGGGGAGTACGAGCAGTACTTC.

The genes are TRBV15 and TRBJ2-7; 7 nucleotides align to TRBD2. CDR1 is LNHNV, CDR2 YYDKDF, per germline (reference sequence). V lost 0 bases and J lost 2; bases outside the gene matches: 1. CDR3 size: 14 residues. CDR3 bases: TGTGCCACCAGCAGAGATGGGGGGGCCTACGAGCAGTACTTC. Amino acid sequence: CATSRDGGAYEQYF. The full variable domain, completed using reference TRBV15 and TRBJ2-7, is DAMVIQNPRYQVTQFGKPVTLSCSQTLNHNVMYWYQQKSSQAPKLLFHYYDKDFNNEADTPDNFQSRRPNTSFCFLDIRSPGLGDTAMYLCATSRDGGAYEQYFGPGTRLTVT.

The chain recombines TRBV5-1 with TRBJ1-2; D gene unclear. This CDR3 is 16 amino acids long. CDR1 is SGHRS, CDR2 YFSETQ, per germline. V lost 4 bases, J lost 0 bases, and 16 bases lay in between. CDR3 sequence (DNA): TGCGCCAGCAGCCCTCTTTTGACCCTAGCTAACTATGGCTACACCTTC. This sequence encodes CASSPLLTLANYGYTF.

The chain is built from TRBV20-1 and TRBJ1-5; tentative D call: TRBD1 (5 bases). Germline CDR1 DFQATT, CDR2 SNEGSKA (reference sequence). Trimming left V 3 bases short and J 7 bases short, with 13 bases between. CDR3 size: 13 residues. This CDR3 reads CSASAGGGQPQHF. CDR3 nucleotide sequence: TGCAGTGCTAGTGCCGGGGGAGGGCAGCCCCAGCATTTT.

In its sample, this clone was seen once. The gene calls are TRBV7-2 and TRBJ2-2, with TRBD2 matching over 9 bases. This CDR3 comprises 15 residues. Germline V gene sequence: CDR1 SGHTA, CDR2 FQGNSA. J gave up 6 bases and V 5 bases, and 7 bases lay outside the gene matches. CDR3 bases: TGTGCCAGCAGCGGCCCTAGCGGGGCCCCCGGGGAGCTGTTTTTT. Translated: CASSGPSGAPGELFF.